The clone carrying this T cell receptor beta chain has a handful of counts. The sample belongs to a study of shared clonotypes between healthy human individuals. The CDR3 contains 16 residues. Germline trimming cut 2 bases from V and 4 bases from J; bases unmatched to any gene: 8. Germline CDR1 and CDR2: SGHAT and FQNNGV. Data came from immunoSEQ multiplex PCR; TCRdb stores just in-frame clones and leaves some out. This sample has 950,000 to 1,300,000 clones, with about 75% found just once. This clonotype originated in a young man in good health. Sequenced sample: memory CD4+ T cells sorted from blood. Subset given: CD45RA-negative fraction. J is TRBJ1-2 and V is TRBV11-2, with 9 bases aligning to TRBD1. CDR3 coding DNA: TGTGCCAGCAGCTTAAGTTCGGACAGGGGTTTCTATGGCTACACCTTC. Translating gives CASSLSSDRGFYGYTF.